This is a list of T cell receptor beta chains from one sample in a study of blood T cell repertoires in COVID-19. Measured with immunoSEQ multiplex PCR; TCRdb has only the in-frame clones, and not every one. The sample has under 200,000 clones, roughly nine tenths seen once; the top ten hold roughly 7%. Sequenced sample: PBMCs or T cells enriched from blood (not recorded which). These receptor sequences come from a woman between 45 and 60 years old who had recovered from COVID-19. Each CDR3 is given with its conserved first and last residue. The order of the fields is V gene, D gene, clone size, J gene, CDR3 DNA, CDR3 protein. The D gene is left open where the match is weak. Clone size appears in some rows only: once, few, many, or a class for an expanded clone.

V gene: TRBV19; D gene: NA; clone size: NA; J gene: TRBJ1-6; CDR3 DNA: TGTGCCAGTAGTACCGGGACTTCCAATTCACCCCTCCACTTT; CDR3 protein: CASSTGTSNSPLHF
V gene: TRBV29-1; D gene: TRBD2; clone size: once; J gene: TRBJ2-7; CDR3 DNA: TGCAGCTTGGAAAGACTAGCTCAAGAGCTCATTTTTGGAGAGCAGTACTTC; CDR3 protein: CSLERLAQELIFGEQYF
V gene: TRBV6-4; D gene: NA; clone size: NA; J gene: TRBJ2-3; CDR3 DNA: TGTGCCAGCAGTCAACAGGGGGAGGGAGGCTCGCAGTATTTT; CDR3 protein: CASSQQGEGGSQYF
V gene: TRBV4-1; D gene: NA; clone size: NA; J gene: TRBJ1-2; CDR3 DNA: TGCGCCAGCAGCCAAGATGTTCGTCAGGCCTTCTATGGCTACACCTTC; CDR3 protein: CASSQDVRQAFYGYTF
V gene: TRBV30; D gene: NA; clone size: NA; J gene: TRBJ2-7; CDR3 DNA: TGTGCCTGGAGTACGAGCCCCGGCTACGAGCAGTACTTC; CDR3 protein: CAWSTSPGYEQYF
V gene: TRBV5-1; D gene: TRBD2; clone size: NA; J gene: TRBJ2-3; CDR3 DNA: TGCGCCAGCAGCTTCGGCGGGAGTGATACGCAGTATTTT; CDR3 protein: CASSFGGSDTQYF
V gene: TRBV27; D gene: NA; clone size: NA; J gene: TRBJ1-2; CDR3 DNA: TGTGCCAGCAGTACCCGGGACACCCTCGCAAACTATGGCTACACCTTC; CDR3 protein: CASSTRDTLANYGYTF
V gene: TRBV18; D gene: TRBD1; clone size: NA; J gene: TRBJ1-3; CDR3 DNA: TGTGCCAGCTCACCATTGACAGGGCTCATTCTGAGAAACACCATATATTTT; CDR3 protein: CASSPLTGLILRNTIYF
V gene: TRBV4-3; D gene: NA; clone size: once; J gene: TRBJ1-4; CDR3 DNA: TGCGCCAGCAGCCACGGACAGCCTATTAATGAAAAACTGTTTTTT; CDR3 protein: CASSHGQPINEKLFF
V gene: TRBV5-8; D gene: NA; clone size: NA; J gene: TRBJ1-3; CDR3 DNA: TGTGCCAGCAGCGAACCGACCAGGGTCAACACCATATATTTT; CDR3 protein: CASSEPTRVNTIYF
V gene: TRBV2; D gene: TRBD1; clone size: NA; J gene: TRBJ2-7; CDR3 DNA: TGTGCCAGCAGTGAGGACAGGGGGGTATACGAGCAGTACTTC; CDR3 protein: CASSEDRGVYEQYF
V gene: TRBV28; D gene: NA; clone size: NA; J gene: TRBJ2-1; CDR3 DNA: TGTGCCAGCAGTTTAGCAGGCCCTCCGGGGAGGGAGCAGTTCTTC; CDR3 protein: CASSLAGPPGREQFF
V gene: TRBV12-3/TRBV12-4; D gene: TRBD1; clone size: NA; J gene: TRBJ1-1; CDR3 DNA: TGTGCCAGCAGTGGACAGGGGAGGTCTGAAGCTTTCTTT; CDR3 protein: CASSGQGRSEAFF
V gene: TRBV29-1; D gene: TRBD2; clone size: NA; J gene: TRBJ2-1; CDR3 DNA: TGCAGCGTTGAAGGACTAGCGGGATCCTACAATGAGCAGTTCTTC; CDR3 protein: CSVEGLAGSYNEQFF
V gene: TRBV4-2; D gene: TRBD1; clone size: NA; J gene: TRBJ1-4; CDR3 DNA: TGTGCCAGCAGCCCAGGGGGCGAGGCTAATGAAAAACTGTTTTTT; CDR3 protein: CASSPGGEANEKLFF
V gene: TRBV7-6; D gene: NA; clone size: NA; J gene: TRBJ2-2; CDR3 DNA: NA; CDR3 protein: CASSLGTGGPGSCFF
V gene: TRBV7-8; D gene: TRBD2; clone size: NA; J gene: TRBJ2-1; CDR3 DNA: TGTGCCAGCAGCTTAAGGTCAGCGGGAGGGTACAATGAGCAGTTCTTC; CDR3 protein: CASSLRSAGGYNEQFF
V gene: TRBV24-1; D gene: NA; clone size: NA; J gene: TRBJ2-1; CDR3 DNA: TGTGCCACCCGGGCAGGGAACTACGTGGATGAGCAGTTCTTC; CDR3 protein: CATRAGNYVDEQFF
V gene: TRBV7-8; D gene: NA; clone size: NA; J gene: TRBJ2-1; CDR3 DNA: TGTGCCAGCAGCCCGGACAATGAGCAGTTCTTC; CDR3 protein: CASSPDNEQFF
V gene: TRBV6-5; D gene: TRBD1; clone size: many; J gene: TRBJ2-5; CDR3 DNA: TGTGCCAGCAGCGATGGACAGGGTTACGAGACCCAGTACTTC; CDR3 protein: CASSDGQGYETQYF
V gene: TRBV19; D gene: NA; clone size: NA; J gene: TRBJ1-2; CDR3 DNA: TGTGCCAGTAGTATAAACAGGATCGGTGGCTACACCTTC; CDR3 protein: CASSINRIGGYTF
V gene: TRBV24-1; D gene: NA; clone size: NA; J gene: TRBJ1-2; CDR3 DNA: TGTGCCACCAGTGACACCCGACAGGCCTATGGCTACACCTTC; CDR3 protein: CATSDTRQAYGYTF
V gene: TRBV5-1; D gene: TRBD2; clone size: NA; J gene: TRBJ2-4; CDR3 DNA: TGCGCCAGCAGCTCTTTGGTGTCCGGGGGTCGGGCGGGAGGAGCAGAAAACATTCAGTACTTC; CDR3 protein: CASSSLVSGGRAGGAENIQYF
V gene: TRBV5-1; D gene: NA; clone size: once; J gene: TRBJ1-5; CDR3 DNA: TGCGCCAGCAGCTTGGATCCGAGAAATCAGCCCCAGCATTTT; CDR3 protein: CASSLDPRNQPQHF
V gene: TRBV18; D gene: NA; clone size: NA; J gene: TRBJ2-7; CDR3 DNA: TGTGCCAGCTCACCCCAGGGGTCCTACGAGCAGTACTTC; CDR3 protein: CASSPQGSYEQYF
V gene: TRBV6-1; D gene: NA; clone size: NA; J gene: TRBJ1-5; CDR3 DNA: TGTGCCAGCAGTGAAAGAGTTACCAATCAGCCCCAGCATTTT; CDR3 protein: CASSERVTNQPQHF
V gene: TRBV2; D gene: NA; clone size: NA; J gene: TRBJ1-5; CDR3 DNA: TGTGCCAGCAGTGAAGGGCCGAAAGGCAATCAGCCCCAGCATTTT; CDR3 protein: CASSEGPKGNQPQHF
V gene: TRBV4-1; D gene: NA; clone size: NA; J gene: TRBJ1-5; CDR3 DNA: TGCGCCAGCAGTTGGCAGGGTGGACAGCCCCAGCATTTT; CDR3 protein: CASSWQGGQPQHF
V gene: TRBV6-5; D gene: NA; clone size: NA; J gene: TRBJ1-2; CDR3 DNA: TGTGCCAGCAGTTACACCCGCGAGGGCGTAGGGGGCTACACCTTC; CDR3 protein: CASSYTREGVGGYTF
V gene: TRBV5-1; D gene: NA; clone size: NA; J gene: TRBJ2-5; CDR3 DNA: TGCGCCAGCAGCTTGCTCGCACAGGGCGGAAGGGAGACCCAGTACTTC; CDR3 protein: CASSLLAQGGRETQYF
V gene: TRBV10-2; D gene: NA; clone size: NA; J gene: TRBJ2-7; CDR3 DNA: TGCGCCAGCAAACCCCTCGCCACGGGGTTCCCTACCTACGAGCAGTACTTC; CDR3 protein: CASKPLATGFPTYEQYF
V gene: TRBV12-3/TRBV12-4; D gene: NA; clone size: NA; J gene: TRBJ1-1; CDR3 DNA: TGTGCCAGCGCCGGAGAGACAGCTTTCTTT; CDR3 protein: CASAGETAFF
V gene: TRBV5-1; D gene: NA; clone size: NA; J gene: TRBJ1-4; CDR3 DNA: TGCGCCAGCAGCCGTTCTGGACAGCTTCGTAATGAAAAACTGTTTTTT; CDR3 protein: CASSRSGQLRNEKLFF
V gene: TRBV6-5; D gene: NA; clone size: NA; J gene: TRBJ2-5; CDR3 DNA: TGTGCCAGCAGTTCCCAGGGAAACCAAGAGACCCAGTACTTC; CDR3 protein: CASSSQGNQETQYF
V gene: TRBV9; D gene: NA; clone size: NA; J gene: TRBJ2-2; CDR3 DNA: TGTGCCAGCAGCGTAGCTACCGGGGAGCTGTTTTTT; CDR3 protein: CASSVATGELFF
V gene: TRBV5-1; D gene: NA; clone size: NA; J gene: TRBJ2-4; CDR3 DNA: TGCGCCAGCAGGGCGGCGGACGGAGGAAAAAACATTCAGTACTTC; CDR3 protein: CASRAADGGKNIQYF
V gene: TRBV4-3; D gene: TRBD2; clone size: NA; J gene: TRBJ2-1; CDR3 DNA: TGCGCCAGCAGCCAAAGCAGCGGCGGGGGGAATTGGATCAATGAGCAGTTCTTC; CDR3 protein: CASSQSSGGGNWINEQFF
V gene: TRBV7-2; D gene: TRBD2; clone size: few; J gene: TRBJ2-3; CDR3 DNA: TGTGCCAGCAGCCCTGTAGCGGGAGGGCCCACGCAGTATTTT; CDR3 protein: CASSPVAGGPTQYF
V gene: TRBV11-2; D gene: NA; clone size: NA; J gene: TRBJ1-1; CDR3 DNA: TGTGCCAGCGCGACAGGCGCCGCGAACACTGAAGCTTTCTTT; CDR3 protein: CASATGAANTEAFF
V gene: TRBV28; D gene: NA; clone size: NA; J gene: TRBJ1-2; CDR3 DNA: TGTGCCAGCAGTACCGGGACAAAAAACTATGGCTACACCTTC; CDR3 protein: CASSTGTKNYGYTF
V gene: TRBV6-5; D gene: TRBD1; clone size: once; J gene: TRBJ1-1; CDR3 DNA: TGTGCCAGCATCAATCGACAGGGTGAAGCTTTCTTT; CDR3 protein: CASINRQGEAFF
V gene: TRBV6-1; D gene: NA; clone size: NA; J gene: TRBJ2-2; CDR3 DNA: TGTGCCAGCAGTCAAGCTAGAACCGGGGAGCTGTTTTTT; CDR3 protein: CASSQARTGELFF
V gene: TRBV28; D gene: TRBD1; clone size: NA; J gene: TRBJ2-7; CDR3 DNA: TGTGCCAGCAGTTCAGGGACAGGGGGTCGGTACGAGCAGTACTTC; CDR3 protein: CASSSGTGGRYEQYF
V gene: TRBV5-4; D gene: NA; clone size: few; J gene: TRBJ2-7; CDR3 DNA: TGTGCCAGCAGCTACGGACTTTTGGGCGGCGAGCAGTACTTC; CDR3 protein: CASSYGLLGGEQYF
V gene: TRBV30; D gene: NA; clone size: NA; J gene: TRBJ1-5; CDR3 DNA: TGTGCCTGGGCGACAGGAGGAGGACAGCCCCAGCATTTT; CDR3 protein: CAWATGGGQPQHF
V gene: TRBV5-4; D gene: TRBD1; clone size: NA; J gene: TRBJ2-7; CDR3 DNA: TGTGCCAGCAGCCAAGGACAGGGAAGGGGGGAGCAGTACTTC; CDR3 protein: CASSQGQGRGEQYF
V gene: TRBV2; D gene: TRBD1; clone size: NA; J gene: TRBJ1-1; CDR3 DNA: TGTGCCAGCAGAACACAGGGGTGGGGCACTGAAGCTTTCTTT; CDR3 protein: CASRTQGWGTEAFF
V gene: TRBV2; D gene: NA; clone size: NA; J gene: TRBJ1-2; CDR3 DNA: TGTGCCAGCACTGGTCGGGGGGCTGACTATGGCTACACCTTC; CDR3 protein: CASTGRGADYGYTF
V gene: TRBV2; D gene: NA; clone size: NA; J gene: TRBJ1-2; CDR3 DNA: TGTGCCAGCATTCTCAGTTTTTCCAATGGCTACACCTTC; CDR3 protein: CASILSFSNGYTF
V gene: TRBV28; D gene: NA; clone size: NA; J gene: TRBJ2-5; CDR3 DNA: TGTGCCAGCAGAGCCGGGACTCTCCAAGAGACCCAGTACTTC; CDR3 protein: CASRAGTLQETQYF
V gene: TRBV9; D gene: TRBD2; clone size: NA; J gene: TRBJ2-3; CDR3 DNA: TGTGCCAGCAGCGTAGCTAGCGGGAAAGATACGCAGTATTTT; CDR3 protein: CASSVASGKDTQYF
V gene: TRBV20-1; D gene: TRBD2; clone size: NA; J gene: TRBJ2-7; CDR3 DNA: TGCAGTGCTAGTCTGCAGACTAGCGGGATTTACGAGCAGTACTTC; CDR3 protein: CSASLQTSGIYEQYF
V gene: TRBV7-2; D gene: TRBD2; clone size: NA; J gene: TRBJ2-3; CDR3 DNA: TGTGCCAGCAGCTTAATGGGTAGCGGGGGCACAGATACGCAGTATTTT; CDR3 protein: CASSLMGSGGTDTQYF
V gene: TRBV29-1; D gene: TRBD2; clone size: NA; J gene: TRBJ2-5; CDR3 DNA: TGCAGCGTTGAACCCGGGGGGGAGACCCAGTACTTC; CDR3 protein: CSVEPGGETQYF
V gene: TRBV4-1; D gene: NA; clone size: NA; J gene: TRBJ2-7; CDR3 DNA: TGCGCCAGCAGCCAAGACCCCAGGGGCCACGAGCAGTACTTC; CDR3 protein: CASSQDPRGHEQYF